One and the same sample provided the 20 T cell receptor beta chains below, sequenced in a study of response to subunit inactivated influenza vaccine. TCRdb re-analysed the RT-PCR reads in MiXCR, keeping a single row per CDR3 protein. The sample gives 530,000 or so distinct CDR3 sequences, around 11% of which show up once; roughly 10% is in the top ten. The source was PBMCs from blood, collected on the day of vaccination. The source of these receptors is a man between 50 and 59 years old who received an inactivated influenza vaccine.

The rearrangement links TRBV29-1 to TRBJ2-3; 10 nucleotides line up with TRBD1. V trimming: 7 bases; J trimming: 7 bases; junction bases outside the gene matches: 8. Germline V gene sequence: CDR1 SQVTM, CDR2 ANQGSEA. This CDR3 spans 13 amino acids. As DNA, the CDR3 is TGCAGCGCTCGGGACAGGGGACCAAATACGCAGTATTTT. This codes for CSARDRGPNTQYF.

This clonotype was picked up a small number of times. The gene calls are TRBV6-2 or TRBV6-3 and TRBJ2-5; 7 bases match TRBD1. Germline assignment: CDR1 MNHEY and CDR2 SVGEGT. V gave up 2 bases and J gave up 6 bases; unmatched junction bases: 3. CDR3 length: 13 amino acids. In DNA, the CDR3 is TGTGCCAGCAGTTACAGGGGGCTGCAGACCCAGTACTTC. Amino acid sequence: CASSYRGLQTQYF.

V and J are TRBV6-2 or TRBV6-3 and TRBJ2-7; no definite D call. This CDR3 region has 13 residues. Germline loops: CDR1 MNHEY, CDR2 SVGEGT. V lost 0 bases, J lost 3 bases, and 6 bases lay in between. The CDR3 region is CASSYSRFYEQYF. The CDR3 DNA is TGTGCCAGCAGTTACTCGAGGTTCTACGAGCAGTACTTC.

This clonotype was seen more than once but under ten times. J is TRBJ2-7 and V is TRBV6-5; a possible D gene is TRBD2 (5 bases). The CDR3 spans 12 residues. The V and J ends lost 6 bases and 3 bases respectively, with 9 bases between them. In germline, CDR1 is MNHEY, CDR2 SVGAGI. The CDR3 nucleotides are TGTGCCAGCAGGAGGGTTGGCTACGAGCAGTACTTC. It specifies CASRRVGYEQYF.

V gene TRBV5-5 combines with J gene TRBJ2-4; maybe TRBD1 (6 bases). Germline CDR1 and CDR2: SGHKS and YYEKEE (reference sequence). V dropped 1 base and J dropped 13 bases, with 15 bases sitting between them. The CDR3 totals 13 residues. As DNA, the CDR3 is TGTGCCAGCAGCTTGAAACAGGACAGTCGACAGTACTTC. Translating it yields CASSLKQDSRQYF.

This sequence joins TRBV7-2 and TRBJ2-1; 8 nucleotides agree with TRBD2. V lost 5 bases to trimming and J lost 8 bases; unmatched junction nucleotides: 17. The CDR3 consists of 17 residues. The V gene's germline CDR1 is SGHTA and CDR2 FQGNSA. The CDR3 DNA reads TGTGCCAGCAGCAAGGCGGTTAGCGGGACTTTAGGCTATGAGCAGTTCTTC. This translates into CASSKAVSGTLGYEQFF.

This clonotype came up many times. This chain connects TRBV4-3 to TRBJ2-7; perhaps D is TRBD1 or TRBD2 (5 bases each). Germline lookup yields CDR1 LGHNA and CDR2 YSLEER. The length of the CDR3 is 14 residues. Between the trimmed V and J ends, which lost 4 bases and 3 bases, there was a span of 13 bases. CDR3: CASSPRAGNYEQYF. CDR3 nucleotides: TGCGCCAGCAGCCCGAGGGCAGGGAACTACGAGCAGTACTTC.

This chain uses TRBV20-1 with TRBJ2-3, with a possible D match to TRBD2 (5 bases). Germline CDR1 is DFQATT and CDR2 is SNEGSKA (reference sequence). This CDR3 region has 15 residues. Trimming removed 3 bases at V and 0 bases at J, with 13 bases between. The CDR3 spells CSASGRPPSTDTQYF. The DNA for the CDR3 is TGCAGTGCTAGTGGGAGACCCCCTAGCACAGATACGCAGTATTTT.

The sample holds many counts of this clonotype. The CDR3 sequence: CASSQVGRGEQYF. The CDR3 nucleotides are TGTGCCAGCAGCCAAGTAGGGCGCGGGGAGCAGTACTTC. This sequence joins TRBV3-1 and TRBJ2-7; D is perhaps TRBD2 (5 bases). The CDR3 is 13 amino acids. Trimming stripped 1 base from V and 7 bases from J, with 11 bases between. The germline V gene has CDR1 LGHDT and CDR2 YNNKEL (reference sequence).

This clonotype has a handful of counts. This rearrangement joins TRBV11-2 to TRBJ2-3; the match to TRBD2 covers 10 bases. CDR3 length equals 17 residues. Trimming took 5 bases from V and 2 from J; bases not matched to a gene: 10. Germline CDR1 and CDR2: SGHAT and FQNNGV. The DNA of the CDR3 is TGTGCCAGCAGCCCACGAGGTAGCGGGGGGTTCACAGATACGCAGTATTTT. Translated, it gives CASSPRGSGGFTDTQYF.

The chain combines TRBV7-2 with TRBJ2-7; 8 bases are a match to TRBD2. CDR3 length: 15 residues. V gave up 1 base and J gave up 6 bases; unmatched junction bases: 8. Per germline, CDR1 SGHTA and CDR2 FQGNSA. The chain's CDR3 is CASSLGAGLGGEQYF. In DNA form, the CDR3 reads TGTGCCAGCAGCTTAGGAGCGGGACTAGGGGGCGAGCAGTACTTC.

Remarks on this clonotype: This clone may be a read error of a much larger clone one base away. The chain has TRBV7-9 and TRBJ2-7; D is ambiguous. This CDR3 has 12 amino acids. Looked up from germline, CDR1 is SEHNR and CDR2 is FQNEAQ (reference sequence). The ends were cut back, 5 bases at V and 3 bases at J, with 8 bases in the middle. The CDR3: CASSPPFYEQYF. The CDR3, as DNA: TGTGCCAGCAGCCCCCCCTTCTACGAGCAGTACTTC.

This clonotype occurred a few times. The gene calls are TRBV7-2 and TRBJ2-7; 8 positions agree with TRBD1. Unmatched junction bases numbered 3, after V lost 3 bases and J lost 2 bases. This CDR3 comprises 14 residues. Germline-derived CDR1 and CDR2 are SGHTA and FQGNSA. In DNA, the CDR3 is TGTGCCAGCAGCTTCCAGGGGGCCACCTACGAGCAGTACTTC. Translating gives CASSFQGATYEQYF.

As to this clonotype: This could be a read error, since a much larger clone is one nucleotide away. The gene calls are TRBV20-1 and TRBJ2-5; 7 bases are shared with TRBD2. The CDR3 is 16 amino acids. Per the germline V gene, CDR1 is DFQATT and CDR2 is SNEGSKA (reference sequence). CDR3 nucleotides: TGCTGTGCTACCCGTTGGGGGACTAACAACCAAGAGACCCAGTACTTC. Protein product: CCATRWGTNNQETQYF.

V gene TRBV20-1 combines with J gene TRBJ2-1; 9 nucleotides agree with TRBD2. Trimming took 6 bases from V and 8 from J; bases not matched to a gene: 14. Germline lookup yields CDR1 DFQATT and CDR2 SNEGSKA (reference sequence). The CDR3 is 15 amino acids. CDR3 in amino acids: CSASGTSKEWDEQFF. The CDR3 nucleotides are TGCAGTGCGTCCGGGACTAGCAAAGAGTGGGATGAGCAGTTCTTC.

This clonotype was observed a handful of times. This CDR3 reads CSARGLSGGGNTGELFF. CDR3 nucleotide sequence: TGCAGTGCTAGAGGGCTTAGCGGGGGAGGGAACACCGGGGAGCTGTTTTTT. V gene TRBV20-1 combines with J gene TRBJ2-2; TRBD2 matches at 9 bases. The CDR3 consists of 17 residues. Unmatched junction bases numbered 7, after V lost 1 base and J lost 1 base. Germline CDR1 DFQATT, CDR2 SNEGSKA (reference sequence).

This clonotype came up many times. The chain employs TRBV12-3 or TRBV12-4 and TRBJ2-7; D is possibly TRBD1 (6 bases). The V end lost 3 bases, the J end lost 3 bases, and 9 bases lay between the germline ends. This CDR3 contains 13 residues. CDR3 in amino acids: CASSFHRVYEQYF. CDR3 nucleotide sequence: TGTGCCAGCAGTTTCCACAGGGTCTACGAGCAGTACTTC.

This clonotype was counted only a few times. This sequence joins TRBV18 and TRBJ1-5; a possible D gene is TRBD1 (6 bases). CDR1 and CDR2 (germline): KGHSH, LQKENI. Deletions cut 6 bases from V and 5 bases from J, with 17 bases between. The CDR3 totals 15 residues. DNA of the CDR3: TGTGCCAGCTCCGAGCTACGCAGGGGAGATCAGCCCCAGCATTTT. Translation: CASSELRRGDQPQHF.

This clonotype appeared a few times. V gene TRBV24-1 combines with J gene TRBJ2-3; no clear D gene. Trimming stripped 1 base from V and 3 bases from J, with 13 bases between. This CDR3 comprises 16 residues. Germline V gives CDR1 KGHDR, CDR2 SFDVKD. Here the CDR3 DNA reads TGTGCCACCAGTGATTTCAGCAGACTTGGAACAGATACGCAGTATTTT. Residues: CATSDFSRLGTDTQYF.

This clonotype was recorded a few times. The chain combines TRBV12-3 or TRBV12-4 with TRBJ2-5, with 7 bases lining up with TRBD1. This CDR3 comprises 14 residues. J was trimmed by 0 bases and V by 4 bases; bases with no gene match: 2. The CDR3 reads CASSWDRNQETQYF. Written as DNA, the CDR3 is TGTGCCAGCAGTTGGGACAGAAACCAAGAGACCCAGTACTTC.